These 7 T cell receptor beta chains were sequenced from one sample in a study of blood T cells in healthy people across ages. Next came a second PCR, run for about 7 to 12 cycles, which used a sample-barcoded 5' primer along with a J-beta primer mix. One entry per CDR3 protein, called by TCRdb with MiXCR from the 5' RACE reads. Of about 730,000 distinct CDR3 sequences listed, approximately 43% are singletons. The specimen was blood. The receptors shown here come from a woman aged 55-69 years in good health.

Note on this clonotype: A read error may explain this, as a much larger clone is one base away. The chain couples TRBV20-1 to TRBJ2-7, with 7 bases aligning to TRBD2. With V trimmed by 0 bases and J by 3 bases, 2 bases remained unmatched. CDR3 length equals 13 residues. The germline V gene encodes CDR1 DFQATT and CDR2 SNEGSKA (reference sequence). CDR3 loop: CSAREPSGYEQYF. DNA for the CDR3: TGCAGTGCTAGAGAGCCTAGCGGCTACGAGCAGTACTTC.

This clonotype was counted only a few times. The chain carries TRBV12-3 or TRBV12-4 and TRBJ2-1; D possibly corresponds to TRBD2 (5 bases). CDR3 size: 18 residues. Trimming cost V 4 bases and J 2 bases, with 21 bases left between them. The CDR3 spells CASSSRSGVAVPYNEQFF. The CDR3 nucleotides are TGTGCCAGCAGTTCTAGGTCCGGGGTGGCGGTCCCCTACAATGAGCAGTTCTTC.

This clonotype was seen ten or more times. One base away lies a much larger clone, so this may be a sequencing read error. The CDR3 bases are TGTGCCAGCAGCTTAATCGGAGGTAGCTCCTACAATGAGCAGTTCTTC. Its protein is CASSLIGGSSYNEQFF. The rearrangement links TRBV7-9 to TRBJ2-1; D might be TRBD2 (5 bases). The V and J ends lost 2 bases and 0 bases respectively, with 11 bases between them. Germline CDR1 SEHNR, CDR2 FQNEAQ (reference sequence). CDR3 length: 16 residues. Based on the CDR3 plus reference TRBV7-9 and TRBJ2-1, the full variable domain is DTGVSQNPRHKITKRGQNVTFRCDPISEHNRLYWYRQTLGQGPEFLTYFQNEAQLEKSRLLSDRFSAERPKGSFSTLEIQRTEQGDSAMYLCASSLIGGSSYNEQFFGPGTRLTVL.

This clonotype was picked up a small number of times. This chain joins TRBV20-1 and TRBJ2-7, with 10 bases fitting TRBD1. Germline V gives CDR1 DFQATT, CDR2 SNEGSKA (reference sequence). Trimming at V came to 5 bases and at J to 4 bases, leaving 5 bases not matched to a gene. The CDR3 consists of 13 residues. The CDR3 loop is CSAFGDRGYEQYF. The CDR3 coding sequence is TGCAGTGCTTTTGGGGACAGGGGTTACGAGCAGTACTTC.

The V gene is TRBV4-1, the J gene TRBJ1-2; D is perhaps TRBD1 (5 bases). V dropped 6 bases and J dropped 4 bases, with 12 bases sitting between them. This CDR3 has 13 residues. Germline loops: CDR1 MGHRA, CDR2 YSYEKL. The CDR3 coding sequence is TGCGCCAGCAGGCCAACAGGCGCCTATGGCTACACCTTC. Its translation is CASRPTGAYGYTF.

The V and J genes are TRBV6-1 and TRBJ2-3; D is perhaps TRBD1 (7 bases). The CDR3 is 15 residues long. Germline lookup yields CDR1 MNHNS and CDR2 SASEGT. V dropped 6 bases and J dropped 2 bases, with 15 bases sitting between them. The CDR3 reads CASSPQGGTTDTQYF. Written as DNA, the CDR3 is TGTGCCAGCAGCCCCCAGGGGGGAACCACAGATACGCAGTATTTT.

This clonotype was seen a handful of times. V is TRBV29-1 and J is TRBJ2-3, with TRBD1 matching 7 bases. Germline V lookup: CDR1 SQVTM, CDR2 ANQGSEA. V was clipped by 0 bases and J by 3 bases; unmatched bases: 9. The CDR3 runs 16 residues. The CDR3 bases are TGCAGCGTTGAAGAAGGGGACAGTCGGAGGACAGATACGCAGTATTTT. Translating gives CSVEEGDSRRTDTQYF.